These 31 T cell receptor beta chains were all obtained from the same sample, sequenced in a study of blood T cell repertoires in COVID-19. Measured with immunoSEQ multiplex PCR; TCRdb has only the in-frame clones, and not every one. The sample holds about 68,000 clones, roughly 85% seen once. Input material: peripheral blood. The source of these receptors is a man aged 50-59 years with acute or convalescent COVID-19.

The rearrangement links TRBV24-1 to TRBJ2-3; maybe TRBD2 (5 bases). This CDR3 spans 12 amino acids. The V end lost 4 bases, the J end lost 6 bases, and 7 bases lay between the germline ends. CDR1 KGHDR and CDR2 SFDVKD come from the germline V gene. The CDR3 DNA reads TGTGCCACCAGTGAAGGAGGTGATACGCAGTATTTT. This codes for CATSEGGDTQYF.

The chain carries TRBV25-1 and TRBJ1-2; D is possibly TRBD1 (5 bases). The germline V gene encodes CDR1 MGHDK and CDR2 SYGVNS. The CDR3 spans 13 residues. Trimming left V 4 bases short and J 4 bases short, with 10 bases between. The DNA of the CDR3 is TGTGCCAGCAGTGCTCAGGGTTTCTATGGCTACACCTTC. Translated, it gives CASSAQGFYGYTF.

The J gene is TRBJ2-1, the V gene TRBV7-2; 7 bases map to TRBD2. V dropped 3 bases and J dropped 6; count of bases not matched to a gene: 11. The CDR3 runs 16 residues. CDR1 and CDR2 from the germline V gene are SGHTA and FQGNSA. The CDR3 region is CASSLGGELGANEQFF. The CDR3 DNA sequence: TGTGCCAGCAGCTTGGGAGGGGAGCTAGGGGCCAATGAGCAGTTCTTC.

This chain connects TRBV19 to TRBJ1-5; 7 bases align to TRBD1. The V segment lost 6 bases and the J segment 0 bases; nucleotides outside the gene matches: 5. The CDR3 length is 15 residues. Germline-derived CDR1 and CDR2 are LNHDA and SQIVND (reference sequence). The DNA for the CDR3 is TGTGCCAGTAGACCACAGGGGAATAGCAATCAGCCCCAGCATTTT. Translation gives CASRPQGNSNQPQHF.

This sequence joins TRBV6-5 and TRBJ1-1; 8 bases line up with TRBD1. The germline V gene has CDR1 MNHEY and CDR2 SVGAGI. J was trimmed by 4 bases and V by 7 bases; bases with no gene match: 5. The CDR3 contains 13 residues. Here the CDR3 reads CASTRTGFTEAFF. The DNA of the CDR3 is TGTGCCAGCACCCGGACAGGGTTCACTGAAGCTTTCTTT.

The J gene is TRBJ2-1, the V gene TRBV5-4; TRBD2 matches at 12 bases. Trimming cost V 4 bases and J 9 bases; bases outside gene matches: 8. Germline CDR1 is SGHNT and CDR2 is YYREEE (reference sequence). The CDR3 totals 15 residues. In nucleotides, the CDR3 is TGTGCCAGCAGCCGCACTAGCGGGGGGAGTCGTGAGCAGTTCTTC. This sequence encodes CASSRTSGGSREQFF.

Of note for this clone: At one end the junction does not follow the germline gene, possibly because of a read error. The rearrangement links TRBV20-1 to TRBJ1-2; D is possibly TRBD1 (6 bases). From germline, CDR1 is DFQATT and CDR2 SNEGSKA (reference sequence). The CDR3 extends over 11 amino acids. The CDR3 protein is CSASSQGQALF. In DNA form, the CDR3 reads TGCAGTGCTAGTTCACAGGGTCAGGCTCTTTTC.

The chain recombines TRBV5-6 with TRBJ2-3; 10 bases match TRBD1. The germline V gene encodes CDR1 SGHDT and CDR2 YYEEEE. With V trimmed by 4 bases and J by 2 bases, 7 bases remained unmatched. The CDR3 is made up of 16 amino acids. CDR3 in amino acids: CASSLRTGGSTDTQYF. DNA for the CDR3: TGTGCCAGCAGCCTACGGACAGGGGGGTCCACAGATACGCAGTATTTT.

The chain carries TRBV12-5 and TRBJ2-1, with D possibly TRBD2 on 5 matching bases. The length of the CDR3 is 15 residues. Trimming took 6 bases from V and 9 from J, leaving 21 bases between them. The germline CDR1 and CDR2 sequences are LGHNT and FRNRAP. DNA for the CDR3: TGTGCTAGTGGCCTCGTGGGTACTAGTCTCCCTGAGCAGTTCTTC. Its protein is CASGLVGTSLPEQFF.

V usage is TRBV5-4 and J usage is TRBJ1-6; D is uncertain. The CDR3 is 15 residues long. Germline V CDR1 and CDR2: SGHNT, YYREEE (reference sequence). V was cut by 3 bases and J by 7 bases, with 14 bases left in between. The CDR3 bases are TGTGCCAGCAGCTCCAAAGAGGGCCCGAATTCACCCCTCCACTTT. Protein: CASSSKEGPNSPLHF. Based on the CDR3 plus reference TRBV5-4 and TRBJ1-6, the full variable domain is ETGVTQSPTHLIKTRGQQVTLRCSSQSGHNTVSWYQQALGQGPQFIFQYYREEENGRGNFPPRFSGLQFPNYSSELNVNALELDDSALYLCASSSKEGPNSPLHFGNGTRLTVT.

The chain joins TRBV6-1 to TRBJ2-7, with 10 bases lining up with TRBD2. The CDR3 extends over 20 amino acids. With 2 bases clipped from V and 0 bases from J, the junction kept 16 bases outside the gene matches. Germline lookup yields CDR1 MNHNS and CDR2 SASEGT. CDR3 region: CASSEYDVGYGTSDSYEQYF. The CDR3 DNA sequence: TGTGCCAGCAGTGAATACGACGTGGGGTATGGGACTAGCGACTCCTACGAGCAGTACTTC.

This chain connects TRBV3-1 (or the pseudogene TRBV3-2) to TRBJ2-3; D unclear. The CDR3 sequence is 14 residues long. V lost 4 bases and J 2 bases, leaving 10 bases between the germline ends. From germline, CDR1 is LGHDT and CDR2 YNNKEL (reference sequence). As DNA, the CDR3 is TGTGCCAGCAGCCCCGCTATCTTCACAGATACGCAGTATTTT. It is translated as CASSPAIFTDTQYF.

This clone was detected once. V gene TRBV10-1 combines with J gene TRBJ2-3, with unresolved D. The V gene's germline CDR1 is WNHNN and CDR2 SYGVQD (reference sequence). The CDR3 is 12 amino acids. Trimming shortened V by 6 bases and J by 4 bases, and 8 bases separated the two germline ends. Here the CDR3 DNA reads TGCGCCAGCAGCCACAGTCCAGATACGCAGTATTTT. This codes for CASSHSPDTQYF.

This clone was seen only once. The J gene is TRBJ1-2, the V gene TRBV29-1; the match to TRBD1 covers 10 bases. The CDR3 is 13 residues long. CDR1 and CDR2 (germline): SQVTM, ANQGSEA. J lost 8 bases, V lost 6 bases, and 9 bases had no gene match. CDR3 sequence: CSVGDRGGEGYTF. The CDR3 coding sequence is TGCAGCGTGGGGGACAGGGGAGGTGAGGGCTACACCTTC.

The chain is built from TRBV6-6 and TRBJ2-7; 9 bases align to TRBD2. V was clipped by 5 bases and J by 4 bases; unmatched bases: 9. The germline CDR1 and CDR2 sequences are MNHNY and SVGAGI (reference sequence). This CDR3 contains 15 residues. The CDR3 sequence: CASSRSAGGRYEQYF. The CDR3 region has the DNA TGTGCCAGCAGTCGATCGGCGGGGGGGCGGTACGAGCAGTACTTC.

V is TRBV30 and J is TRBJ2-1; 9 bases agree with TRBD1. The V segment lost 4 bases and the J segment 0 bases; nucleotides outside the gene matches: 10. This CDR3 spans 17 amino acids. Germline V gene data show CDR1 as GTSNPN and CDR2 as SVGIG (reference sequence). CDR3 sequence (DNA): TGTGCCTGGACCAGACAGGGGGGTCCCAGCTCCTACAATGAGCAGTTCTTC. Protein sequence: CAWTRQGGPSSYNEQFF.

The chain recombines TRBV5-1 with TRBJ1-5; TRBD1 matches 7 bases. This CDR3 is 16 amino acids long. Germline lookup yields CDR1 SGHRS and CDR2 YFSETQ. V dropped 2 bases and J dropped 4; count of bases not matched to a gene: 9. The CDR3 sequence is CASSFPMTGINQPQHF. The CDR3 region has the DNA TGCGCCAGCAGCTTTCCCATGACAGGGATAAATCAGCCCCAGCATTTT.

The CDR3 DNA reads as TGTGCCAGTAGTATAGTGGACGGGGGGGCAGATACGCAGTATTTT. It translates to CASSIVDGGADTQYF. This sequence joins TRBV19 and TRBJ2-3; TRBD2 matches 8 bases. V lost 1 base to trimming and J lost 4 bases; unmatched junction nucleotides: 4. Germline CDR1 is LNHDA and CDR2 is SQIVND (reference sequence). The CDR3 is 15 residues long.

CDR3 nucleotide sequence: TGTGCCAGCACCAAGACCGGGACAGGGGCCGAAAAACTGTTTTTT. This gives the protein CASTKTGTGAEKLFF. The chain uses TRBV7-8 and TRBJ1-4, with 10 bases identical to TRBD1. Per germline, CDR1 SGHVS and CDR2 FQNEAQ. Germline trimming cut 7 bases from V and 8 bases from J; bases unmatched to any gene: 10. The CDR3 has 15 residues.

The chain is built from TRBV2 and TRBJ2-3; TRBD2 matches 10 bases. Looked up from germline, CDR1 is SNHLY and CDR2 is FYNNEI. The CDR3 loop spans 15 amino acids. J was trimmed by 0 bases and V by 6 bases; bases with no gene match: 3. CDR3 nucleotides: TGTGCCAGCAGCGAACTAGCGGGGAGCACAGATACGCAGTATTTT. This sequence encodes CASSELAGSTDTQYF. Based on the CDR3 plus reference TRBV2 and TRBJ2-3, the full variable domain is EPEVTQTPSHQVTQMGQEVILRCVPISNHLYFYWYRQILGQKVEFLVSFYNNEISEKSEIFDDQFSVERPDGSNFTLKIRSTKLEDSAMYFCASSELAGSTDTQYFGPGTRLTVL.

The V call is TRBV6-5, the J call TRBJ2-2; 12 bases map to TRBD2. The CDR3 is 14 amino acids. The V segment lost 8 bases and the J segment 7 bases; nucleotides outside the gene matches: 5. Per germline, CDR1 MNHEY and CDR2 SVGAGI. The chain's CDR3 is CASRLAGASGELFF. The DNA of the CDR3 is TGTGCCAGCCGACTAGCGGGGGCGAGCGGGGAGCTGTTTTTT.

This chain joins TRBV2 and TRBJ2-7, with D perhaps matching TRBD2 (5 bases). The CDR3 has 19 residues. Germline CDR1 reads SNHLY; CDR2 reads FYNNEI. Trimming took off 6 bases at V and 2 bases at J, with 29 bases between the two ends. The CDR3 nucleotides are TGTGCCAGCAGCTGGGGTTGGCCCGGGGAAGCAGGTTCCACCTACGAGCAGTACGTC. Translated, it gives CASSWGWPGEAGSTYEQYV.

The CDR3 here is CATKRAGGTGELFF. DNA of the CDR3: TGTGCCACCAAAAGGGCAGGGGGCACCGGGGAGCTGTTTTTT. V is TRBV24-1 and J is TRBJ2-2; 7 bases are a match to TRBD1. CDR3 length: 14 residues. V lost 8 bases, J lost 4 bases, and 6 bases stayed unmatched. Germline lookup yields CDR1 KGHDR and CDR2 SFDVKD.

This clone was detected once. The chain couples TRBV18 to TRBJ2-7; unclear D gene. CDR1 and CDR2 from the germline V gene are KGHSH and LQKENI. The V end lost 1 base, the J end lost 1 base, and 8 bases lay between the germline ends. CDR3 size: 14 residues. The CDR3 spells CASSPLGSSYEQYF. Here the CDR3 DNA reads TGTGCCAGCTCACCACTGGGCAGTTCCTACGAGCAGTACTTC.

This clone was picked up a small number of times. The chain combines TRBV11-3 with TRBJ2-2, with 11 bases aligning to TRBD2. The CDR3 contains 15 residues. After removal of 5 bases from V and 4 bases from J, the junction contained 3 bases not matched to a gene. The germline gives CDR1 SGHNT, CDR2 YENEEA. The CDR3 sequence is CASSPGLAGTGELFF. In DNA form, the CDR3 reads TGTGCCAGCAGCCCCGGACTAGCGGGCACCGGGGAGCTGTTTTTT.

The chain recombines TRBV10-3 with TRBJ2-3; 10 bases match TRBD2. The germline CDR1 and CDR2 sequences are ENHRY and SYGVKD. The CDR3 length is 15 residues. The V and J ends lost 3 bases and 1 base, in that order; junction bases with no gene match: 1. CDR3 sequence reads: CAISDTSGGTDTQYF. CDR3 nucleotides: TGTGCCATCAGTGACACTAGCGGGGGCACAGATACGCAGTATTTT.

Here the CDR3 DNA reads TGTGCCAGCGCGGGGAACCAAGAGACCCAGTACTTC. Its translation: CASAGNQETQYF. V is TRBV7-6 and J is TRBJ2-5; a possible D gene is TRBD2 (6 bases). The V end was cut by 8 bases, the J end by 0 bases, with 7 bases between. CDR1 and CDR2 (germline): SGHVS, FNYEAQ. This CDR3 comprises 12 residues.

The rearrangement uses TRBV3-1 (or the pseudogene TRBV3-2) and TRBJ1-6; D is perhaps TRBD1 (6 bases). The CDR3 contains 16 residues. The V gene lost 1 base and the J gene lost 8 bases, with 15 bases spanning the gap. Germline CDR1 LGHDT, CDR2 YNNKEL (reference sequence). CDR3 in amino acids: CASSQGAGAGDSPLHF. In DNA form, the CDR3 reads TGTGCCAGCAGCCAAGGGGCAGGGGCCGGAGATTCACCCCTCCACTTT.

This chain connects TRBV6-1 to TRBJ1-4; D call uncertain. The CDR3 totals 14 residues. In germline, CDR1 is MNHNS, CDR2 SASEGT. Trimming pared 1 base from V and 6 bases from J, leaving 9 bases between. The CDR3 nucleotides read TGTGCCAGCAGTGAAGGGGGAGATCATGAAAAACTGTTTTTT. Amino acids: CASSEGGDHEKLFF.

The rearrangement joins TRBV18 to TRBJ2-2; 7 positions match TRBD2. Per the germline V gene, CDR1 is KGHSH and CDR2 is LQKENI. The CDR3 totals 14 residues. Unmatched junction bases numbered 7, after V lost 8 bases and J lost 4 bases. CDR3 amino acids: CASDRDYGTGELFF. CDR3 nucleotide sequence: TGTGCCAGCGACCGGGACTACGGCACCGGGGAGCTGTTTTTT.

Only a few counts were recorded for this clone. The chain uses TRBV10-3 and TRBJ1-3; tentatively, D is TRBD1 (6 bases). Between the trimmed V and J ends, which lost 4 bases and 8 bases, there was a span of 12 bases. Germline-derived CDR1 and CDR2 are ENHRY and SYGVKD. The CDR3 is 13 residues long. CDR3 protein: CAISGDMVDTIYF. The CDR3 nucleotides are TGTGCCATCAGTGGGGACATGGTGGACACCATATATTTT.